These 15 T cell receptor beta chains came from one sample sequenced in a study of neurological immune-mediated disorders. TCRdb re-called the 5' RACE reads with MiXCR, one entry per CDR3 protein. The sample holds tens of thousands of distinct CDR3 sequences, 4.3% seen once. The time point denotes: longitudinal time-point 3. Sequenced sample: PBMCs. The receptors here all came from a woman in her sixties with multiple sclerosis.

In this sample, this clonotype turned up a few times. This may stem from a read error, because a much larger clone lies one nucleotide away. The V and J genes are TRBV20-1 and TRBJ1-1; possible D gene TRBD1, 6 bases. V gave up 6 bases and J gave up 1 base, with 12 bases separating them. Per germline, CDR1 DFQATT and CDR2 SNEGSKA (reference sequence). The CDR3 runs 13 residues. CDR3 nucleotides: TGCAGTGCGGAGGGGGGCGGGAACACTGAAGCTTTCTTT. Its translation is CSAEGGGNTEAFF.

Ten or more counts support this clonotype. CDR3 sequence: CASSRGLAGNQETQYF. The DNA for the CDR3 is TGTGCCAGCAGCAGAGGACTAGCGGGGAACCAAGAGACCCAGTACTTC. The rearrangement uses TRBV21-1 and TRBJ2-5; TRBD2 is the table's D call, not checked against the DNA. TRBV21-1 is noted as a pseudogene. This CDR3 contains 16 residues.

This clonotype was counted many times. The rearrangement links TRBV5-1 to TRBJ2-5; D gene uncertain. Germline assignment: CDR1 SGHRS and CDR2 YFSETQ. This CDR3 has 13 residues. V shed 0 bases and J shed 0 bases, with 3 bases lying between them. The CDR3 DNA reads TGCGCCAGCAGCTTGGTATACCAAGAGACCCAGTACTTC. It translates to CASSLVYQETQYF.

This rearrangement joins TRBV6-5 to TRBJ1-2, with 7 bases that match TRBD1. CDR1 and CDR2 (germline): MNHEY, SVGAGI. There are 13 residues in the CDR3. The trim removed 2 bases at V and 4 bases at J, leaving 1 base unmatched. CDR3 amino acids: CASSYTGAYGYTF. CDR3 sequence (DNA): TGTGCCAGCAGTTACACAGGGGCCTATGGCTACACCTTC.

This clonotype was seen repeatedly, ten times or more. The CDR3 loop reads CASRYARGQKETQYF. Written as DNA, the CDR3 is TGTGCCAGCCGATACGCCAGGGGGCAGAAAGAGACCCAGTACTTC. This chain joins TRBV6-1 and TRBJ2-5, with 8 bases that match TRBD1. CDR1 is MNHNS, CDR2 SASEGT, per germline. The CDR3 loop spans 15 amino acids. The V gene end was trimmed by 8 bases and the J gene end by 3 bases; junction bases not matched to a gene: 11.

This clonotype was picked up many times. This rearrangement joins TRBV5-1 to TRBJ2-7; 7 nucleotides match TRBD2. Germline V gives CDR1 SGHRS, CDR2 YFSETQ. Unmatched junction bases numbered 10, after V lost 0 bases and J lost 4 bases. The CDR3 is made up of 16 amino acids. Here the CDR3 DNA reads TGCGCCAGCAGCTTGGCATGGGGGGGAGACTCGTACGAGCAGTACTTC. This codes for CASSLAWGGDSYEQYF.

The table lists this clonotype with many counts. The rearrangement uses TRBV12-3 or TRBV12-4 and TRBJ2-7; D is tentatively TRBD1 or TRBD2 (6 bases each). There are 15 residues in the CDR3. Trimming removed 2 bases from V and 4 bases from J, with 15 bases in between. Written as DNA, the CDR3 is TGTGCCAGCAGTTTACGAGGGGGGAGAGGGTACGAGCAGTACTTC. It encodes CASSLRGGRGYEQYF.

This clonotype was counted many times. V and J are TRBV29-1 and TRBJ1-5, with D possibly being TRBD1 (5 bases). The CDR3 length is 14 residues. Germline CDR1 SQVTM, CDR2 ANQGSEA. Deletions cut 4 bases from V and 0 bases from J, with 10 bases between. The CDR3 DNA reads TGCAGCGTTGGGGGGACCGGTAGCAATCAGCCCCAGCATTTT. Translation gives CSVGGTGSNQPQHF.

Many counts were recorded for this clonotype. This sequence joins TRBV29-1 and TRBJ2-5; D is undetermined. CDR1 is SQVTM and CDR2 is ANQGSEA in the germline V gene. CDR3 size: 13 residues. V was pared by 6 bases and J by 5 bases, with 16 bases between. The CDR3 nucleotides are TGCAGCGTGGGAATACAAGGCTCGGAGACCCAGTACTTC. Amino acids: CSVGIQGSETQYF.

This clonotype was seen ten or more times. The V and J genes are TRBV6-5 and TRBJ2-3, with 7 bases identical to TRBD1. Germline assignment: CDR1 MNHEY and CDR2 SVGAGI. J lost 3 bases, V lost 2 bases, and 5 bases had no gene match. The CDR3 length is 15 residues. The CDR3 sequence: CASSYGNRGTDTQYF. The CDR3 bases are TGTGCCAGCAGTTACGGGAACAGGGGAACAGATACGCAGTATTTT.

This clonotype appeared many times. The gene calls are TRBV5-1 and TRBJ1-2; D not resolved. Trimming removed 8 bases from V and 3 bases from J, with 11 bases in between. Germline lookup yields CDR1 SGHRS and CDR2 YFSETQ. CDR3 size: 12 residues. CDR3 bases: TGCGCCAGTTCCGAAGGTGACTATGGCTACACCTTC. Its translation: CASSEGDYGYTF.

This clonotype was counted at least ten times. The rearrangement uses TRBV6-5 and TRBJ1-1, with 9 nucleotides matching TRBD1. The V gene's germline CDR1 is MNHEY and CDR2 SVGAGI. With V trimmed by 4 bases and J by 1 base, 10 bases remained unmatched. The CDR3 loop spans 17 amino acids. The DNA for the CDR3 is TGTGCCAGCAGTTCGCCGGGGACAGGGCGTGCGAACACTGAAGCTTTCTTT. The encoded protein is CASSSPGTGRANTEAFF.

This clonotype was detected many times. The J gene is TRBJ2-3, the V gene TRBV5-6, with D unclear. This CDR3 has 11 residues. Germline CDR1 reads SGHDT; CDR2 reads YYEEEE. The germline V and J ends were trimmed by 0 bases and 6 bases, with 2 bases remaining between them. CDR3 sequence: CASSLEDTQYF. For the CDR3, the DNA is TGTGCCAGCAGCTTGGAGGATACGCAGTATTTT.

This clonotype was counted ten times or more. CDR3 protein: CSARDTQRMNTEAFF. DNA of the CDR3: TGCAGTGCTAGGGACACCCAAAGAATGAACACTGAAGCTTTCTTT. The gene calls are TRBV20-1 and TRBJ1-1; tentatively, D is TRBD1 (5 bases). The CDR3 has 15 residues. V lost 3 bases to trimming and J lost 0 bases, with 14 bases between them. The germline V gene has CDR1 DFQATT and CDR2 SNEGSKA (reference sequence).

This clonotype was counted only a few times. This clone may be a read error of a much larger clone one base away. The chain links TRBV5-1 to TRBJ1-6; D may be TRBD1 (6 bases). Germline V gene lookup returns CDR1 SGHRS and CDR2 YFSETQ. The CDR3 has 15 residues. The chain's CDR3 is CASSDHRAGNPPLHF. DNA of the CDR3: TGCGCCAGCAGCGACCACAGGGCTGGTAATCCACCCCTCCACTTT.